These 18 T cell receptor beta chains share one sample of origin, sequenced in a study of beta chain features in type 1 diabetes (dated by TCRdb to about 2018). Paper-wide results and their limitations: A moderate but significant shortening of TCRB CDR3 length was observed in type 1 diabetes patients in all four CD4+ subsets.

The library was prepared using the immunoSEQ multiplex PCR assay. The entire amount of isolated RNA was reverse transcribed using the High Capacity cDNA Reverse Transcription Kit, so the sequenced TCRB transcripts were expressed ones. TCRdb obtained this table from immuneACCESS and retained in-frame rearrangements with V and J assigned. These tables miss some clones; where compared with another copy, unresolved V genes account for less than half of the shortfall, and the remainder is unexplained. Here the sample has around 160,000 clones; roughly 60% occur a single time. The ten largest clonotypes hold under 0.1% of the sample. Their target antigens are unknown. Sequencing was performed on naive CD4+ T cells from blood. In light of the paper, this sample's cell subset or site label describes: true naive CD4+ T cells. The receptors come from a man aged 25-45 years with type 1 diabetes.

V gene TRBV28 combines with J gene TRBJ2-7, with D possibly matching TRBD1 (6 bases). The CDR3 contains 14 residues. Trimming stripped 1 base from V and 2 bases from J, with 9 bases between. The germline V gene encodes CDR1 MDHEN and CDR2 SYDVKM. CDR3 in DNA: TGTGCCAGCAGTTTATTGCCAGGGGCCTACGAGCAGTACTTC. It yields the protein CASSLLPGAYEQYF.

This clone appeared a few times. This sequence joins TRBV29-1 and TRBJ2-1; the D gene is possibly TRBD1 (6 bases). Germline values: CDR1 SQVTM, CDR2 ANQGSEA. The CDR3 length is 12 residues. V was cut by 5 bases and J by 2 bases, with 7 bases left in between. The CDR3 DNA reads as TGCAGCGTTAGGACAGCCTACAATGAGCAGTTCTTC. It translates to CSVRTAYNEQFF.

V gene TRBV23-1 combines with J gene TRBJ1-1, with a tentative D call TRBD1 (6 bases). TRBV23-1 carries the ORF label, with uncertain function. This CDR3 has 15 amino acids. V gave up 0 bases and J gave up 5 bases, with 13 bases separating them. CDR3 coding DNA: TGCGCCAGCAGTCAATCTGGCGGGGGCCCGACTGAAGCTTTCTTT. It yields the protein CASSQSGGGPTEAFF.

This rearrangement joins TRBV29-1 to TRBJ2-5; D is uncertain. This CDR3 contains 14 residues. With 4 bases removed from V and 4 bases from J, the gap between germline ends came to 16 bases. Germline assignment: CDR1 SQVTM and CDR2 ANQGSEA. CDR3 bases: TGCAGCGTTGGACAAGGACCGCCCGCAGAGACCCAGTACTTC. Its translation: CSVGQGPPAETQYF.

The chain employs TRBV30 and TRBJ2-3; no firm D call. Per the germline V gene, CDR1 is GTSNPN and CDR2 is SVGIG (reference sequence). The CDR3 loop spans 13 amino acids. Trimming shortened V by 0 bases and J by 6 bases, and 10 bases separated the two germline ends. CDR3 in amino acids: CAWSVNFGDTQYF. CDR3 bases: TGTGCCTGGAGTGTAAACTTTGGGGATACGCAGTATTTT.

The gene calls are TRBV18 and TRBJ2-7; D is possibly TRBD2 (5 bases). The CDR3 spans 13 residues. Germline V gene data show CDR1 as KGHSH and CDR2 as LQKENI. Deletions cut 6 bases from V and 5 bases from J, with 14 bases between. The CDR3 spells CASSTGGFNEQYF. The DNA for the CDR3 is TGTGCCAGCTCGACGGGCGGGTTCAACGAGCAGTACTTC.

This chain joins TRBV14 and TRBJ2-3, with a tentative D call TRBD1 (5 bases). Deletions cut 1 base from V and 4 bases from J, with 9 bases between. CDR1 and CDR2 from the germline V gene are SGHDN and FVKESK. The CDR3 has 14 amino acids. The CDR3 reads CASSQAGWADTQYF. The CDR3 nucleotides read TGTGCCAGCAGCCAAGCAGGGTGGGCAGATACGCAGTATTTT.

The DNA of the CDR3 is TGTGCCAGCAGTGTCGGGGGTTACGAGCAGTACTTC. Translating gives CASSVGGYEQYF. The chain couples TRBV6-5 to TRBJ2-7, with D perhaps matching TRBD2 (6 bases). The germline V and J ends were trimmed by 5 bases and 4 bases, with 9 bases remaining between them. CDR3 length: 12 amino acids. Germline V lookup: CDR1 MNHEY, CDR2 SVGAGI.

The rearrangement uses TRBV4-3 and TRBJ1-2, with 9 bases identical to TRBD1. Germline assignment: CDR1 LGHNA and CDR2 YSLEER. This CDR3 comprises 14 residues. The V and J ends lost 6 bases and 2 bases, in that order; junction bases with no gene match: 4. CDR3 coding DNA: TGCGCCAGCAGGGGTACAGGGGGCAACTATGGCTACACCTTC. Its protein product is CASRGTGGNYGYTF.

This clone was counted only a few times. This sequence joins TRBV28 and TRBJ2-7; either TRBD1 or TRBD2 may supply D (5 bases each). This CDR3 contains 11 residues. Germline V CDR1 and CDR2: MDHEN, SYDVKM. V gave up 10 bases and J gave up 9 bases, with 16 bases separating them. CDR3 bases: TGTGCCACCGAGGGAACCGGGACGCAGTACTTC. It is translated as CATEGTGTQYF.

This chain connects TRBV7-2 to TRBJ1-6; no reliable D call. The germline V gene encodes CDR1 SGHTA and CDR2 FQGNSA. V lost 4 bases and J 15 bases, leaving 13 bases between the germline ends. The CDR3 is 12 amino acids. The CDR3 protein is CASSSGRVSLHF. Written as DNA, the CDR3 is TGTGCCAGCAGCTCCGGACGAGTGAGCCTCCACTTT.

The rearrangement links TRBV14 to TRBJ2-2, with unresolved D. V shed 0 bases and J shed 5 bases, with 7 bases lying between them. Germline values: CDR1 SGHDN, CDR2 FVKESK. CDR3 length: 14 residues. CDR3 coding DNA: TGTGCCAGCAGCCAAGATCGACTGACCGGGGAGCTGTTTTTT. Translation gives CASSQDRLTGELFF.

The rearrangement uses TRBV19 and TRBJ2-1, with TRBD1 identical over 11 bases. The CDR3 consists of 15 residues. Losses at the gene ends were 6 bases for V and 4 bases for J; bases not matched to a gene: 5. Germline V gives CDR1 LNHDA, CDR2 SQIVND (reference sequence). This chain's CDR3 is CASRSRDRGYNEQFF. DNA of the CDR3: TGTGCCAGTAGAAGCCGGGACAGGGGGTACAATGAGCAGTTCTTC.

This chain uses TRBV29-1 with TRBJ1-1; TRBD1 might be the D (5 bases). This CDR3 has 14 residues. CDR1 is SQVTM, CDR2 ANQGSEA, per germline. Trimming left V 4 bases short and J 2 bases short, with 14 bases between. The CDR3 loop reads CSVGGQGFNTEAFF. The CDR3 DNA is TGCAGCGTTGGAGGGCAGGGATTTAACACTGAAGCTTTCTTT. The full variable domain, its missing parts supplied by reference TRBV29-1 and TRBJ1-1, is SAVISQKPSRDICQRGTSLTIQCQVDSQVTMMFWYRQQPGQSLTLIATANQGSEATYESGFVIDKFPISRPNLTFSTLTVSNMSPEDSSIYLCSVGGQGFNTEAFFGQGTRLTVV.

The gene calls are TRBV4-1 and TRBJ2-2; TRBD2 matches 14 bases. Unmatched junction bases numbered 8, after V lost 5 bases and J lost 3 bases. CDR1 MGHRA and CDR2 YSYEKL come from the germline V gene. This CDR3 spans 18 amino acids. CDR3 sequence reads: CASSLGLAGEWDTGELFF. The CDR3 coding sequence is TGCGCCAGCAGCTTGGGACTAGCGGGGGAGTGGGACACCGGGGAGCTGTTTTTT.

The rearrangement joins TRBV4-3 to TRBJ2-5; D is perhaps TRBD1 (6 bases). From germline, CDR1 is LGHNA and CDR2 YSLEER. The CDR3 extends over 15 amino acids. Trimming shortened V by 1 base and J by 0 bases, and 9 bases separated the two germline ends. This chain's CDR3 is CASSQAGTNQETQYF. The CDR3 DNA sequence: TGCGCCAGCAGCCAAGCTGGGACAAACCAAGAGACCCAGTACTTC.

The chain links TRBV28 to TRBJ2-7, with 9 bases aligning to TRBD1. This CDR3 has 16 residues. The V and J ends lost 5 bases and 2 bases, in that order; junction bases with no gene match: 10. Per germline, CDR1 MDHEN and CDR2 SYDVKM. The CDR3 loop is CASSVAPGQGTYEQYF. CDR3 bases: TGTGCCAGCAGTGTTGCCCCGGGACAGGGCACCTACGAGCAGTACTTC.

This clone was detected only once. This chain joins TRBV9 and TRBJ2-1; 7 positions agree with TRBD1. Germline assignment: CDR1 SGDLS and CDR2 YYNGEE. J lost 4 bases, V lost 3 bases, and 16 bases had no gene match. The CDR3 contains 18 residues. The CDR3 loop reads CASSANTPGQITYNEQFF. The DNA of the CDR3 is TGTGCCAGCAGCGCAAACACTCCGGGACAGATAACGTACAATGAGCAGTTCTTC.